Listed below are T cell receptor beta chains from one sample, sequenced in a study of Graves' ophthalmopathy and Graves' hyperthyroidism. TCRdb itself ran the multiplex PCR reads through MiXCR, one entry per CDR3 protein. Found here are about 740,000 distinct CDR3 sequences, roughly two fifths of them singletons; the top ten hold about 40%. Sequencing used peripheral blood. The source of these receptors is an adult man with Graves' ophthalmopathy. CDR3s include the opening cysteine and the closing phenylalanine or tryptophan. A D gene is named only where the DNA matches it firmly. The size of a clone is reported for some rows only, either as once, few or many, or as a class for expanded clones.

j_call	clone_size	v_call	d_call	cdr3_nt	cdr3_aa
TRBJ2-2	few	TRBV2	.	TGTGCCAGCATTCTAGCCGGGGAGCTGTTTTTT	CASILAGELFF
TRBJ1-1	.	TRBV2	.	TGTGCCAGCAGTGAGCCGGGACACGGGATCACTGAAGCTTTCTTT	CASSEPGHGITEAFF
TRBJ1-2	.	TRBV25-1	TRBD1	TGTGCCAGCTTGGGACAGGGCTTTAACTATGGCTACACCTTC	CASLGQGFNYGYTF
TRBJ2-5	.	TRBV24-1	TRBD1	TGTGCCACCAGTGGGCGAGACAGGGGAGAGACCCAGTACTTC	CATSGRDRGETQYF
TRBJ1-2	once	TRBV2	TRBD1	TGTGCCAGCAGTCCGGACAGGGGGGAAGGCTACACCTTC	CASSPDRGEGYTF
TRBJ2-5	many	TRBV2	TRBD1	TGTGCCAGCAGGATGCCGGGACAGGGTTCACAAGAGACCCAGTACTTC	CASRMPGQGSQETQYF
TRBJ2-7	few	TRBV5-4	.	TGTGCCAGCAGCCACCCGGACTCCTCCTACGAGCAGTACTTC	CASSHPDSSYEQYF
TRBJ1-6	many	TRBV2	.	TGTGCCAGCAGTGAAGTTGAGACGGATAATTCACCCCTCCACTTT	CASSEVETDNSPLHF
TRBJ1-5	.	TRBV10-3	.	TGTGCCATCAGTGGGGGGGCGGGGACCAATCAGCCCCAGCATTTT	CAISGGAGTNQPQHF
TRBJ1-2	.	TRBV5-4	.	TGTGCCAGCAGCTTCGCAGACAGCCGGATAAACTATGGCTACACCTTC	CASSFADSRINYGYTF
TRBJ2-5	few	TRBV7-9	TRBD1	TGTGCCAGCAGCTTCGGACAGGCGAAAGAGACCCAGTACTTC	CASSFGQAKETQYF
TRBJ2-7	few	TRBV2	.	TGTGCCAGCAGTTACAGAGGGGACGAGCAGTACTTC	CASSYRGDEQYF
TRBJ1-5	few	TRBV14	.	TGTGCCAGCAGCCAAGATTTCAGGGGCAATCAGCCCCAGCATTTT	CASSQDFRGNQPQHF
TRBJ1-3	.	TRBV7-9	.	TGTGCCAGCAGCTTAGTTTCGGTGGGAGGCTCTGGAAACACCATATATTTT	CASSLVSVGGSGNTIYF
TRBJ2-2	.	TRBV11-2	.	TGTGCCAGCAGCTTCCCAAGCACCGGGGAGCTGTTTTTT	CASSFPSTGELFF
TRBJ1-1	many	TRBV24-1	.	TGTGCCACCAGTGATCCGTCGGGGGGAAACACTGAAGCTTTCTTT	CATSDPSGGNTEAFF
TRBJ1-3	.	TRBV27	.	TGTGCCAGCAGTACGAGATCTGGAAACACCATATATTTT	CASSTRSGNTIYF
TRBJ1-6	few	TRBV25-1	.	TGTGCCAGCAGTCGTACCTCAGGGGTGGCACCCCTCCACTTT	CASSRTSGVAPLHF
TRBJ1-1	.	TRBV30	.	TGTGCCTGGAGGGATAGAACGAACACTGAAGCCTTCTTT	CAWRDRTNTEAFF
TRBJ2-5	many	TRBV20-1	.	TGCAGTGCCATACTTGAGCACCAGTACTTC	CSAILEHQYF
TRBJ2-7	.	TRBV20-1	.	TGCAGTGCCCAGATGACCTACGAGCAGTACTTC	CSAQMTYEQYF
TRBJ2-2	.	TRBV7-6	.	TGTGCCAGCAGCCCACGGAGGGGGGAGCTGTTTTTT	CASSPRRGELFF
TRBJ1-4	once	TRBV10-3	.	TGTGCCAGCAGTTATTTGAGTGGGACTCAAAATGAAAAACTGTTTTTT	CASSYLSGTQNEKLFF
TRBJ1-4	many	TRBV7-9	.	TGTGCCAGCAGCTTTGAGCAGGGCCAACTGTTTTTT	CASSFEQGQLFF
TRBJ1-2	.	TRBV7-9	.	TGTGCCAGCAGCCCCGGGACTGATGGCTATGGCTACACCTTC	CASSPGTDGYGYTF
TRBJ1-2	.	TRBV4-1	.	TGCGCCAGCAGCCAAGATCAGCCAGGGACTTCCTATGGCTACACCTTC	CASSQDQPGTSYGYTF
TRBJ2-7	.	TRBV20-1	.	TGCAGTGCTAGAGACGTGGGGTCGCCTTCCTACGAGCAGTACTTC	CSARDVGSPSYEQYF
TRBJ1-2	many	TRBV7-9	TRBD1	TGTGCCAGCAGCTTAGAGGGGGCGCGAGGCTACACCTTC	CASSLEGARGYTF